These 29 T cell receptor beta chains share one sample of origin, sequenced in a study of cytomegalovirus exposure and HLA in healthy donors. PCR involved 60 Vbeta and 13 Jbeta primers. Sequencing was performed with immunoSEQ multiplex PCR; in TCRdb, only in-frame clones are kept and a portion is missing. The sample shows about 180,000 clones, around 77% of them seen only once. Sequencing was done on a sample of PBMCs. The receptors were gathered from a man aged 55 to 70 in good health and CMV-seronegative.

This clone was detected only a few times. Other nucleotide sequences from this sample produce the same CDR3. The rearrangement links TRBV9 to TRBJ2-2, with 7 bases matching TRBD2. Germline values: CDR1 SGDLS, CDR2 YYNGEE. V was pared by 0 bases and J by 4 bases, with 6 bases of the junction left unmatched. The CDR3 is 16 amino acids. The DNA for the CDR3 is TGTGCCAGCAGCGTAGGACTAGCAATACCCACCGGGGAGCTGTTTTTT. Encoded protein: CASSVGLAIPTGELFF.

This chain links TRBV18 with TRBJ2-2; a possible D gene is TRBD2 (5 bases). From germline, CDR1 is KGHSH and CDR2 LQKENI. The CDR3 consists of 15 residues. Trimming removed 3 bases from V and 1 base from J, with 9 bases in between. The CDR3 DNA reads TGTGCCAGCTCACCGGTAGAGGGGAACACCGGGGAGCTGTTTTTT. Translation: CASSPVEGNTGELFF.

The J gene is TRBJ1-5, the V gene TRBV4-1, with D perhaps TRBD1 (5 bases). The germline V and J ends were trimmed by 1 base and 0 bases, with 7 bases remaining between them. Per the germline V gene, CDR1 is MGHRA and CDR2 is YSYEKL. The CDR3 length is 15 residues. The CDR3, as DNA: TGCGCCAGCAGCCAAGGACAGAATAGCAATCAGCCCCAGCATTTT. Amino acids: CASSQGQNSNQPQHF.

The chain combines TRBV7-8 with TRBJ1-1; the match to TRBD1 covers 9 bases. Unmatched junction bases numbered 9, after V lost 6 bases and J lost 1 base. Germline V gives CDR1 SGHVS, CDR2 FQNEAQ. CDR3 length equals 16 residues. For the CDR3, the DNA is TGTGCCAGCAGGGATCGACAGGGGGAATGGAACACTGAAGCTTTCTTT. It translates to CASRDRQGEWNTEAFF. The full variable domain, completed using reference TRBV7-8 and TRBJ1-1, is GAGVSQSPRYKVAKRGQDVALRCDPISGHVSLFWYQQALGQGPEFLTYFQNEAQLDKSGLPSDRFFAERPEGSVSTLKIQRTQQEDSAVYLCASRDRQGEWNTEAFFGQGTRLTVV.

The chain is built from TRBV7-9 and TRBJ2-2; perhaps TRBD2 as D (6 bases). Germline CDR1 SEHNR, CDR2 FQNEAQ (reference sequence). Trimming took 5 bases from V and 1 from J, leaving 11 bases between them. The CDR3 covers 15 residues. The CDR3 loop reads CASSNPGENTGELFF. The CDR3 bases are TGTGCCAGCAGCAACCCGGGGGAGAACACCGGGGAGCTGTTTTTT.

The V and J genes are TRBV19 and TRBJ2-3; no reliable D call. V was pared by 6 bases and J by 2 bases, with 3 bases between. There are 11 residues in the CDR3. Germline V gene lookup returns CDR1 LNHDA and CDR2 SQIVND (reference sequence). The CDR3 region is CASSNTDTQYF. CDR3 nucleotide sequence: TGTGCCAGTAGCAACACAGATACGCAGTATTTT.

The V call is TRBV7-6, the J call TRBJ1-3; D is unresolved. The CDR3 loop spans 15 amino acids. Looked up from germline, CDR1 is SGHVS and CDR2 is FNYEAQ. The V gene lost 1 base and the J gene lost 4 bases, with 11 bases spanning the gap. The CDR3 sequence is CASSLGVGQGNTIYF. In DNA form, the CDR3 reads TGTGCCAGCAGCTTAGGTGTTGGGCAGGGAAACACCATATATTTT.

This rearrangement joins TRBV19 to TRBJ2-6; D not certain. The CDR3 covers 16 residues. Trimming cost V 6 bases and J 0 bases, with 12 bases left between them. CDR1 is LNHDA and CDR2 is SQIVND in the germline V gene (reference sequence). In DNA form, the CDR3 reads TGTGCCAGTAGATTCCACAGAATCTCTGGGGCCAACGTCCTGACTTTC. This gives the protein CASRFHRISGANVLTF.

The chain joins TRBV4-3 to TRBJ2-1; TRBD2 matches 10 bases. CDR3 size: 17 residues. The V and J ends lost 0 bases and 8 bases, in that order; junction bases with no gene match: 10. Germline CDR1 LGHNA, CDR2 YSLEER. CDR3 coding DNA: TGCGCCAGCAGCCAAGATGTGCCTAGCGGGAGTAGGCATGAGCAGTTCTTC. Translation: CASSQDVPSGSRHEQFF.

The V and J genes are TRBV7-9 and TRBJ2-6; 7 nucleotides align to TRBD1. The junction had 13 bases not matched to a gene; V was cut back by 5 bases and J by 0 bases. The CDR3 runs to 19 residues. Germline CDR1 is SEHNR and CDR2 is FQNEAQ (reference sequence). The CDR3 nucleotides read TGTGCCAGCAGCCTAAGCTTGGGGGACAGCTACTCTGGGGCCAACGTCCTGACTTTC. Its translation is CASSLSLGDSYSGANVLTF.

As for this clone: At one end the junction does not follow the germline gene, possibly because of a read error. The V call is TRBV10-2, the J call TRBJ2-7; weak D call: TRBD2 (6 bases). Germline V lookup: CDR1 WSHSY, CDR2 SAAADI. The CDR3 is 12 amino acids. The CDR3 here is CASSEAGHREDF. The DNA for the CDR3 is TGCGCCAGCAGTGAGGCGGGGCACCGAGAAGACTTC.

The chain carries TRBV5-4 and TRBJ1-1; 10 bases match TRBD1. In germline, CDR1 is SGHNT, CDR2 YYREEE (reference sequence). The V and J ends lost 0 bases and 4 bases, in that order; junction bases with no gene match: 9. The length of the CDR3 is 17 residues. CDR3 protein: CASSLGGTGVFLTEAFF. CDR3 DNA sequence: TGTGCCAGCAGCTTGGGAGGGACAGGGGTCTTTCTCACTGAAGCTTTCTTT.

The V gene is TRBV6-1, the J gene TRBJ1-5; 12 bases match TRBD1. The germline V gene has CDR1 MNHNS and CDR2 SASEGT. CDR3 length: 16 residues. The ends lost 3 bases at V and 6 bases at J; junction bases unmatched: 6. CDR3 DNA sequence: TGTGCCAGCAGTGACCCCGGGACAGGGGGCACTCAGCCCCAGCATTTT. Protein: CASSDPGTGGTQPQHF.

The chain joins TRBV2 to TRBJ1-2; perhaps TRBD1 as D (5 bases). The CDR3 runs 13 residues. V shed 8 bases and J shed 8 bases, with 18 bases lying between them. In germline, CDR1 is SNHLY, CDR2 FYNNEI. The CDR3 loop reads CASLPPGVAGYTF. CDR3 DNA sequence: TGTGCCAGCTTACCACCGGGGGTAGCCGGCTACACCTTC.

V is TRBV5-6 and J is TRBJ2-4; 8 bases line up with TRBD2. CDR1 and CDR2 from the germline V gene are SGHDT and YYEEEE. V lost 4 bases to trimming and J lost 8 bases; unmatched junction nucleotides: 14. The CDR3 loop spans 16 amino acids. As DNA, the CDR3 is TGTGCCAGCAGCCCCGGGTGGAGCGGGAGATGGGACATTCAGTACTTC. Encoded protein: CASSPGWSGRWDIQYF. Full variable domain (rest looked up from reference TRBV5-6 and TRBJ2-4): DAGVTQSPTHLIKTRGQQVTLRCSPKSGHDTVSWYQQALGQGPQFIFQYYEEEERQRGNFPDRFSGHQFPNYSSELNVNALLLGDSALYLCASSPGWSGRWDIQYFGAGTRLSVL.

The J gene is TRBJ1-3, the V gene TRBV6-1; TRBD1 might be the D (6 bases). Trimming cost V 2 bases and J 0 bases, with 14 bases left between them. Germline CDR1 reads MNHNS; CDR2 reads SASEGT. The CDR3 is 17 residues long. Written as DNA, the CDR3 is TGTGCCAGCAGTGAAACCGTGACAGGATTCTCTGGAAACACCATATATTTT. Translation gives CASSETVTGFSGNTIYF.

This clone has just a few counts. The chain employs TRBV11-2 and TRBJ2-4, with 11 positions matching TRBD1. Germline CDR1 SGHAT, CDR2 FQNNGV. V lost 5 bases, J lost 8 bases, and 8 bases stayed unmatched. The CDR3 spans 15 residues. CDR3 loop: CASSHGTGGTDIQYF. The CDR3 DNA is TGTGCCAGCAGCCATGGGACAGGGGGTACAGACATTCAGTACTTC.

V and J are TRBV30 and TRBJ1-4; D is unresolved. CDR3 length: 11 amino acids. Trimming stripped 5 bases from V and 8 bases from J, with 9 bases between. Germline CDR1 GTSNPN, CDR2 SVGIG (reference sequence). This CDR3 reads CAWETEEKLFF. The CDR3 region has the DNA TGTGCCTGGGAGACGGAGGAAAAACTGTTTTTT.

The chain joins TRBV6-1 to TRBJ1-1, with D tentatively TRBD1 (6 bases). The CDR3 is made up of 11 amino acids. V was shortened by 6 bases and J by 8 bases, with 10 bases between the two germline ends. CDR1 and CDR2 from the germline V gene are MNHNS and SASEGT. In nucleotides, the CDR3 is TGTGCCAGCAGCGATACAGGGGAAGCTTTCTTT. Residues: CASSDTGEAFF.

The CDR3 DNA reads as TGCGCCAGCAGCTTGGCCAGCCAGGGGGGCACTGAAGCTTTCTTT. It is translated as CASSLASQGGTEAFF. This chain links TRBV5-1 with TRBJ1-1; 7 nucleotides agree with TRBD1. Unmatched junction bases numbered 6, after V lost 0 bases and J lost 4 bases. CDR1 and CDR2 (germline): SGHRS, YFSETQ. The CDR3 extends over 15 amino acids.

In this sample, this clone turned up a few times. The chain is built from TRBV28 and TRBJ2-1; 7 nucleotides line up with TRBD2. Germline CDR1 MDHEN, CDR2 SYDVKM. The CDR3 is 13 residues long. V shed 6 bases, J shed 2 bases, and the junction held 1 base outside the gene matches. CDR3 amino acids: CASRGGAYNEQFF. The CDR3 DNA reads as TGTGCCAGCAGGGGGGGGGCCTACAATGAGCAGTTCTTC.

This clone appeared a single time. V gene TRBV7-2 combines with J gene TRBJ1-2; 7 positions agree with TRBD1. This CDR3 is built from 15 residues. Germline-derived CDR1 and CDR2 are SGHTA and FQGNSA. V trimming: 1 base; J trimming: 3 bases; junction bases outside the gene matches: 5. The CDR3 region has the DNA TGTGCCAGCAGCTTAGAGCCAGGGGGAGACTATGGCTACACCTTC. It translates to CASSLEPGGDYGYTF.

Only one count was recorded for this clone. V gene TRBV7-8 combines with J gene TRBJ2-1; 7 nucleotides align to TRBD1. With V trimmed by 5 bases and J by 5 bases, 6 bases remained unmatched. Germline V gives CDR1 SGHVS, CDR2 FQNEAQ. The CDR3 sequence is 14 residues long. CDR3 nucleotides: TGTGCCAGCAGCCTCAGGGGGTTCGACAATGAGCAGTTCTTC. This gives the protein CASSLRGFDNEQFF.

This clone has more than one count but fewer than ten. This chain joins TRBV19 and TRBJ1-3; possibly TRBD1 for D (6 bases). CDR3 length: 14 residues. The V gene's germline CDR1 is LNHDA and CDR2 SQIVND (reference sequence). Trimming removed 6 bases from V and 0 bases from J, with 9 bases in between. CDR3 DNA sequence: TGTGCCAGTAGACAGGGCGGCTCTGGAAACACCATATATTTT. It encodes CASRQGGSGNTIYF.

The chain couples TRBV7-9 to TRBJ2-1; 9 bases line up with TRBD2. V shed 6 bases, J shed 9 bases, and the junction held 21 bases outside the gene matches. This CDR3 is 18 amino acids long. Germline CDR1 SEHNR, CDR2 FQNEAQ (reference sequence). The CDR3 bases are TGTGCCAGCAGGATGGGGGCCTCAGGTGCGGGAGGGCCTGGTGAGCAGTTCTTC. This gives the protein CASRMGASGAGGPGEQFF.

J is TRBJ1-4 and V is TRBV29-1; D may be TRBD1 (6 bases). The V gene's germline CDR1 is SQVTM and CDR2 ANQGSEA. The germline V and J ends were trimmed by 4 bases and 8 bases, with 17 bases remaining between them. CDR3 length: 14 residues. CDR3 loop: CSVGGGRAGEKLFF. Written as DNA, the CDR3 is TGCAGCGTTGGCGGGGGGCGCGCGGGCGAAAAACTGTTTTTT.

The chain employs TRBV9 and TRBJ2-2, with a possible D match to TRBD1 (5 bases). V was trimmed by 4 bases and J by 0 bases, leaving 7 bases between them. Germline CDR1 and CDR2: SGDLS and YYNGEE. This CDR3 has 14 amino acids. CDR3: CASSPGTNTGELFF. The CDR3 DNA reads TGTGCCAGCAGCCCAGGGACGAACACCGGGGAGCTGTTTTTT.

This clone was detected only a few times. The V and J genes are TRBV20-1 and TRBJ1-4, with 7 bases fitting TRBD1. Germline CDR1 is DFQATT and CDR2 is SNEGSKA (reference sequence). The length of the CDR3 is 11 residues. The V gene end was trimmed by 6 bases and the J gene end by 8 bases; junction bases not matched to a gene: 3. This CDR3 reads CSATQGEKLFF. For the CDR3, the DNA is TGCAGTGCCACACAGGGGGAAAAACTGTTTTTT.

The chain carries TRBV10-3 and TRBJ1-6; 7 positions agree with TRBD1. CDR3 length: 14 residues. J was trimmed by 8 bases and V by 4 bases; bases with no gene match: 5. CDR1 is ENHRY and CDR2 is SYGVKD in the germline V gene. CDR3 in DNA: TGTGCCATCAGTGGTAGGGACAGAGATTCACCCCTCCACTTT. Translating it yields CAISGRDRDSPLHF.